Listed here are 27 T cell receptor beta chains from one sample, sequenced in a study of T-cell reconstitution after alpha-beta-depleted transplantation in children (dated by TCRdb to 2015 to 2016). Library preparation used PCR. The sequencer listed for this sample is Illumina HiSeq 2500. TCR libraries were prepared with molecular barcoding, using unique molecular identifiers to normalize TCRbeta repertoire quantification. TCRdb trimmed public reads at Q25 via fastp, called clones via MiXCR and kept in-frame beta chains. Rows merge per CDR3 protein into single entries with the most common DNA and genes. Within this sample are around 530,000 distinct CDR3 sequences, with over 25% of them counted one time only. Less than 2.5% of the sample rests with the top ten. This specimen was PBMCs from the stem cell graft donor, taken from the stem cell graft. Receptors were obtained from a human donor who donated a stem cell graft to a child with aplastic anemia.

This chain connects TRBV6-2 or TRBV6-3 to TRBJ2-1; possibly TRBD2 for D (5 bases). Germline CDR1 and CDR2: MNHEY and SVGEGT. There are 12 residues in the CDR3. V was shortened by 6 bases and J by 9 bases, with 12 bases between the two germline ends. CDR3 sequence (DNA): TGTGCCAGCAGCACTAGTTCGGTTGAGCAGTTCTTC. Its protein product is CASSTSSVEQFF.

This chain connects TRBV5-1 to TRBJ1-6, with 8 bases aligning to TRBD1. The junction had 10 bases not matched to a gene; V was cut back by 4 bases and J by 7 bases. The CDR3 is 16 residues long. Germline values: CDR1 SGHRS, CDR2 YFSETQ. CDR3 sequence: CASSRGQGVENSPLHF. For the CDR3, the DNA is TGCGCCAGCAGCCGAGGACAGGGCGTTGAGAATTCACCCCTCCACTTT.

A few counts support this clonotype. V is TRBV29-1 and J is TRBJ2-3; D gene uncertain. Germline V gene data show CDR1 as SQVTM and CDR2 as ANQGSEA. V lost 2 bases, J lost 1 base, and 16 bases lay in between. The length of the CDR3 is 16 residues. The CDR3 region has the DNA TGCAGCGTTGAACCGGGCCCCGGGTTACGCACAGATACGCAGTATTTT. It yields the protein CSVEPGPGLRTDTQYF.

This clonotype has more than one count but fewer than ten. The J gene is TRBJ1-5, the V gene TRBV12-3 or TRBV12-4, with a weak D call TRBD1 (6 bases). V gave up 1 base and J gave up 5 bases, with 9 bases separating them. The CDR3 loop spans 14 amino acids. CDR3 bases: TGTGCCAGCAGTTTAGACAGGGTTCATCAGCCCCAGCATTTT. The encoded protein is CASSLDRVHQPQHF.

The V gene is TRBV2, the J gene TRBJ2-5; no reliable D call. The end of the DNA fits TRBJ2-1 better, so the J call may be wrong. This CDR3 has 17 residues. Germline CDR1 reads SNHLY; CDR2 reads FYNNEI. The CDR3 DNA sequence: TGTGCCAGCAGTGAAAAGTCCTCAGGCTACTTGCAGAATGAGCAGTTCTTC. It translates to CASSEKSSGYLQNEQFF.

CDR3 sequence: CASLPQGTYQPQHF. The CDR3 nucleotides read TGTGCCAGCCTCCCCCAGGGGACCTATCAGCCCCAGCATTTT. This chain links TRBV28 with TRBJ1-5; a possible D gene is TRBD1 (6 bases). Germline CDR1 and CDR2: MDHEN and SYDVKM. With 8 bases removed from V and 5 bases from J, the gap between germline ends came to 16 bases. The CDR3 is 14 amino acids. The full variable domain, rest sourced from reference TRBV28 and TRBJ1-5, is DVKVTQSSRYLVKRTGEKVFLECVQDMDHENMFWYRQDPGLGLRLIYFSYDVKMKEKGDIPEGYSVSREKKERFSLILESASTNQTSMYLCASLPQGTYQPQHFGDGTRLSIL.

This clonotype was recorded a few times. The V and J genes are TRBV20-1 and TRBJ2-1, with 10 positions matching TRBD2. V lost 6 bases to trimming and J lost 4 bases; unmatched junction nucleotides: 6. This CDR3 has 14 amino acids. CDR1 and CDR2 from the germline V gene are DFQATT and SNEGSKA (reference sequence). Here the CDR3 DNA reads TGCAGTGCCTGGACTAGCGGAACTTACAATGAGCAGTTCTTC. Translating it yields CSAWTSGTYNEQFF.

The rearrangement links TRBV5-1 to TRBJ2-1; the D gene is possibly TRBD2 (8 bases). V lost 2 bases to trimming and J lost 10 bases, with 31 bases between them. The germline gives CDR1 SGHRS, CDR2 YFSETQ. CDR3 size: 19 residues. The CDR3 DNA reads TGCGCCAGCAGCTTTAGGACAGGTACCGGGACTAGAAGGTTATGGGAGCAGTTCTTC. Translating it yields CASSFRTGTGTRRLWEQFF.

This chain joins TRBV7-2 and TRBJ2-7, with D hard to call. Germline CDR1 SGHTA, CDR2 FQGNSA. V lost 4 bases, J lost 0 bases, and 10 bases lay in between. This CDR3 comprises 14 residues. CDR3 amino acids: CASSSERSSYEQYF. The CDR3 nucleotides read TGTGCCAGCAGCTCGGAGCGTAGCTCCTACGAGCAGTACTTC.

The rearrangement joins TRBV27 to TRBJ2-1; perhaps TRBD1 as D (5 bases). With 5 bases removed from V and 6 bases from J, the gap between germline ends came to 20 bases. Germline CDR1 reads MNHEY; CDR2 reads SMNVEV (reference sequence). CDR3 size: 16 residues. The CDR3 DNA follows: TGTGCCAGCAGTGGCGGTGGGCCAGGGAACCCCAATGAGCAGTTCTTC. Its translation: CASSGGGPGNPNEQFF.

The chain combines TRBV18 with TRBJ2-2; D might be TRBD2 (5 bases). V shed 3 bases and J shed 8 bases, with 7 bases lying between them. The CDR3 length is 12 residues. CDR1 and CDR2 from the germline V gene are KGHSH and LQKENI. The CDR3 nucleotides are TGTGCCAGCTCACCGACTACTGGGGAGCTGTTTTTT. Protein: CASSPTTGELFF. The variable domain in full, with the rest retrieved from reference TRBV18 and TRBJ2-2, is NAGVMQNPRHLVRRRGQEARLRCSPMKGHSHVYWYRQLPEEGLKFMVYLQKENIIDESGMPKERFSAEFPKEGPSILRIQQVVRGDSAAYFCASSPTTGELFFGEGSRLTVL.

In this sample, this clonotype turned up a few times. The chain is built from TRBV7-2 and TRBJ1-3, with D unresolved. CDR3 length: 15 amino acids. The V gene lost 3 bases and the J gene lost 2 bases, with 11 bases spanning the gap. Germline CDR1 is SGHTA and CDR2 is FQGNSA. This CDR3 reads CASSLEISTGNTIYF. CDR3 coding DNA: TGTGCCAGCAGCTTGGAGATCTCCACTGGAAACACCATATATTTT.

This clonotype was observed a handful of times. The V gene is TRBV29-1, the J gene TRBJ2-5, with D unresolved. Trimming took 4 bases from V and 4 from J, leaving 4 bases between them. The CDR3 covers 10 residues. Germline-derived CDR1 and CDR2 are SQVTM and ANQGSEA. The CDR3 sequence: CSVGVETQYF. DNA for the CDR3: TGCAGCGTTGGGGTAGAGACCCAGTACTTC.

CDR3 region: CASSTGLAGLKETQYF. In DNA form, the CDR3 reads TGTGCCAGCAGCACCGGACTAGCGGGATTGAAAGAGACCCAGTACTTC. The J gene is TRBJ2-5, the V gene TRBV7-7; 12 positions match TRBD2. V was pared by 5 bases and J by 3 bases, with 7 bases of the junction left unmatched. Germline values: CDR1 SSHAT, CDR2 FNYEAQ (reference sequence). The CDR3 loop spans 16 amino acids.

This clonotype was detected a few times. The rearrangement links TRBV12-3 or TRBV12-4 to TRBJ1-1; 7 bases line up with TRBD1. Trimming cost V 4 bases and J 4 bases; bases outside gene matches: 9. The CDR3 loop spans 15 amino acids. CDR3 nucleotide sequence: TGTGCCAGCAGTTCCCAACAGGGGTGGGGCACTGAAGCTTTCTTT. Protein sequence: CASSSQQGWGTEAFF.

The chain carries TRBV6-1 and TRBJ2-2; D gene ambiguous. V was shortened by 7 bases and J by 4 bases, with 13 bases between the two germline ends. Germline V gene sequence: CDR1 MNHNS, CDR2 SASEGT. The CDR3 covers 14 residues. This chain's CDR3 is CASKENYSTGELFF. Written as DNA, the CDR3 is TGTGCCAGCAAAGAGAATTATTCCACCGGGGAGCTGTTTTTT.

This clonotype was seen a handful of times. The chain uses TRBV12-3 or TRBV12-4 and TRBJ1-5; possibly TRBD1 for D (5 bases). The V and J ends lost 5 bases and 9 bases respectively, with 14 bases between them. The CDR3 spans 13 residues. The CDR3 coding sequence is TGTGCCAGCAGTCTTGGTGGAAGGGGGCCCCAGCATTTT. This gives the protein CASSLGGRGPQHF.

This clonotype came up a few times. This chain joins TRBV25-1 and TRBJ1-2; no clear D gene. The CDR3 is 17 residues long. The germline V gene encodes CDR1 MGHDK and CDR2 SYGVNS. The germline V and J ends were trimmed by 6 bases and 4 bases, with 24 bases remaining between them. In DNA, the CDR3 is TGTGCCAGCAGCGGCCATCGCCGCAATAATGAGGGCTATGGCTACACCTTC. As protein: CASSGHRRNNEGYGYTF.

The chain is built from TRBV5-1 and TRBJ2-5; 9 nucleotides agree with TRBD2. CDR3 size: 16 residues. CDR1 is SGHRS, CDR2 YFSETQ, per germline. Unmatched junction bases numbered 7, after V lost 0 bases and J lost 4 bases. For the CDR3, the DNA is TGCGCCAGCAGCTTGGATCAAGCGGGAGGCTCAGAGACCCAGTACTTC. Encoded protein: CASSLDQAGGSETQYF. Looking up the rest from reference TRBV5-1 and TRBJ2-5 gives the full variable domain: KAGVTQTPRYLIKTRGQQVTLSCSPISGHRSVSWYQQTPGQGLQFLFEYFSETQRNKGNFPGRFSGRQFSNSRSEMNVSTLELGDSALYLCASSLDQAGGSETQYFGPGTRLLVL.

The rearrangement links TRBV6-5 to TRBJ1-1; 7 bases align to TRBD1. Germline assignment: CDR1 MNHEY and CDR2 SVGAGI. This CDR3 spans 18 amino acids. The V gene end was trimmed by 2 bases and the J gene end by 0 bases; junction bases not matched to a gene: 12. This CDR3 reads CASSYPDRVVAMNTEAFF. The CDR3 DNA reads TGTGCCAGCAGTTACCCCGACAGGGTGGTTGCCATGAACACTGAAGCTTTCTTT.

The V and J genes are TRBV5-8 and TRBJ1-1, with 7 bases matching TRBD1. This CDR3 region has 13 residues. Trimming at V came to 2 bases and at J to 4 bases, leaving 2 bases not matched to a gene. Germline V lookup: CDR1 SGHTS, CDR2 YDEGEE. CDR3 nucleotides: TGTGCCAGCAGCTTTACAGGGGCCACTGAAGCTTTCTTT. Translating it yields CASSFTGATEAFF.

The rearrangement uses TRBV12-3 or TRBV12-4 and TRBJ1-2, with TRBD1 as a possible D gene (6 bases). CDR3 length: 17 residues. V was trimmed by 6 bases and J by 5 bases, leaving 25 bases between them. CDR3 nucleotides: TGTGCCAGCAGCCTAAATCTACCAGGGGCCTCCTTATATGGCTACACCTTC. Amino acid sequence: CASSLNLPGASLYGYTF.

This clonotype was detected only a few times. The rearrangement uses TRBV11-3 and TRBJ1-1; TRBD1 aligns across 7 bases. The CDR3 has 14 residues. The J segment lost 7 bases and the V segment lost 3 bases, leaving 8 bases of the junction unmatched. The germline CDR1 and CDR2 sequences are SGHNT and YENEEA. The CDR3 DNA reads TGTGCCAGCAGCTTGACAGGGATTATGGATGAAGCTTTCTTT. Translated: CASSLTGIMDEAFF. Full variable domain (missing parts from reference TRBV11-3 and TRBJ1-1): EAGVVQSPRYKIIEKKQPVAFWCNPISGHNTLYWYLQNLGQGPELLIRYENEEAVDDSQLPKDRFSAERLKGVDSTLKIQPAELGDSAVYLCASSLTGIMDEAFFGQGTRLTVV.

This clonotype has only a few counts. The J gene is TRBJ1-1, the V gene TRBV7-2; tentatively, D is TRBD1 (5 bases). V was pared by 7 bases and J by 3 bases, with 18 bases between. CDR1 SGHTA and CDR2 FQGNSA come from the germline V gene. The length of the CDR3 is 15 residues. CDR3 DNA sequence: TGTGCCAGCAAGTTAATCCACCTGGGGGACACTGAAGCTTTCTTT. It codes for CASKLIHLGDTEAFF.

This clonotype has just a few counts. This chain connects TRBV5-1 to TRBJ2-1; 14 bases fit TRBD2. The junction had 0 bases not matched to a gene; V was cut back by 3 bases and J by 10 bases. Germline assignment: CDR1 SGHRS and CDR2 YFSETQ. This CDR3 spans 13 amino acids. This CDR3 reads CASSWTSGGEQFF. The CDR3 DNA follows: TGCGCCAGCAGCTGGACTAGCGGGGGGGAGCAGTTCTTC.

This clonotype was seen a single time. J is TRBJ1-5 and V is TRBV24-1, with 11 bases matching TRBD1. CDR1 is KGHDR and CDR2 is SFDVKD in the germline V gene. The CDR3 is 17 residues long. V lost 4 bases to trimming and J lost 4 bases; unmatched junction nucleotides: 8. The CDR3 protein is CATSDPGTGGGNQPQHF. The CDR3 DNA reads as TGTGCCACCAGTGACCCTGGGACAGGGGGAGGGAATCAGCCCCAGCATTTT.

This chain connects TRBV7-3 to TRBJ2-7; TRBD1 might be the D (5 bases). CDR3 size: 12 residues. The germline V gene encodes CDR1 SGHTA and CDR2 FQGTGA. The CDR3 region is CASSFTGYDQYV. The CDR3 region has the DNA TGTGCCAGCAGCTTTACAGGTTACGACCAGTACGTC.